The clone carrying this T cell receptor (beta chain) was detected many times. Its specificity is unknown. The source of the sample is a study of read filtering for tumor transcriptome and immune sequencing. Study at large: The cohort had about 16 men and approximately 13 women aged about 45 to 80, mean around 63 years.

Study-wide points: Approximately 79% of IR-seq clonotypes had a single read, yet these held around 3.3% of reads. IR-seq and RNA-seq agreed better without single-read clonotypes. Compared with RNA-seq, IR-seq gave much higher clonotype depth and reliability.

Germline CDR1 is SGHRS and CDR2 is YFSETQ. The CDR3 consists of 16 residues. The junction had 9 bases not matched to a gene; V was cut back by 4 bases and J by 4 bases. Molecular barcoded adaptors covering alpha/delta and beta/gamma chains were used on 400 to 450 ng RNA. TCRdb passed the reads through MiXCR, listing each CDR3 protein once. The sample yields roughly 130,000 distinct CDR3 sequences, 13% seen once. The clonotype originates from a donor older than 35 with multiple myeloma. The chain links TRBV5-1 to TRBJ2-1; 9 nucleotides agree with TRBD2. Sequencing input: a population of CD138-negative cells sorted from bone marrow. The CDR3 DNA reads TGCGCCAGCAGCGTAATTAGCGGGGGCTCATACAATGAGCAGTTCTTC. It specifies CASSVISGGSYNEQFF. Full variable domain (remainder filled in from reference TRBV5-1 and TRBJ2-1): KAGVTQTPRYLIKTRGQQVTLSCSPISGHRSVSWYQQTPGQGLQFLFEYFSETQRNKGNFPGRFSGRQFSNSRSEMNVSTLELGDSALYLCASSVISGGSYNEQFFGPGTRLTVL.